This T cell receptor beta chain originates from a study of blood T cell repertoires in COVID-19. Whole-study context: The United States, Italy and Spain were the sources of the acute and convalescent COVID-19 samples. In each case, the material was cDNA or gDNA derived from T cells, B-cell-depleted T cells, or PBMCs.

Original methodology: Amplification of reference gene primers was used by the study to estimate nucleated cell counts. The assay was immunoSEQ multiplex PCR, and TCRdb's table has in-frame clones only and misses some. From that table come the V and J calls and clone size; the DNA was used to work out D and trimming. The top ten hold around 10% of the sample, which has about 100,000 clones, about 77% seen once. Trimming took 5 bases from V and 0 from J; bases not matched to a gene: 11. The CDR3 consists of 18 residues. CDR1 is LNHDA, CDR2 SQIVND, per germline (reference sequence). This clone turned up a few times.

Sequencing used peripheral blood. The chain uses TRBV19 and TRBJ2-3; 10 bases fit TRBD1. This TCR derives from a woman aged 70-85 years with acute or convalescent COVID-19. CDR3 sequence reads: CASSGGDRGTPSTDTQYF. The CDR3 DNA is TGTGCCAGTAGTGGGGGGGACAGGGGAACCCCTAGCACAGATACGCAGTATTTT. Drawing the rest from reference TRBV19 and TRBJ2-3, the complete variable domain is DGGITQSPKYLFRKEGQNVTLSCEQNLNHDAMYWYRQDPGQGLRLIYYSQIVNDFQKGDIAEGYSVSREKKESFPLTVTSAQKNPTAFYLCASSGGDRGTPSTDTQYFGPGTRLTVL.